The 15 T cell receptor beta chains listed next were all sequenced from one sample in a study of T-cell reconstitution after alpha-beta-depleted transplantation in children (dated by TCRdb to 2016 to 2017). The library was prepared using PCR. Data came from an Illumina HiSeq 2500. TCR libraries were prepared with molecular barcoding, using unique molecular identifiers to normalize TCRbeta repertoire quantification. TCRdb trimmed public reads at Q25 via fastp, called clones via MiXCR and kept in-frame beta chains. Every CDR3 protein is listed once, alongside the most common genes and DNA of its rows. The sample includes 700,000 to 850,000 distinct CDR3 sequences, with 15% to 20% observed a single time. Clones ranked in the top ten supply around 4.5% of the sample. Taken with the paper, the label for treatment or condition translates to: allogeneic hematopoietic cell transplantation with graft depleted of TCRalphabeta T cells and CD19 B cells.

The specimen was PBMCs, mostly from graft donor cells, collected 360 days after TCRalphabeta/CD19-depleted stem cell transplant. These receptors were collected from a male patient aged 5 to 17 who had a stem cell transplant for acute lymphoblastic leukemia, so the T cells may come from the graft donor.

This chain links TRBV9 with TRBJ1-2, with 8 bases identical to TRBD1. Germline V gives CDR1 SGDLS, CDR2 YYNGEE. After removal of 0 bases from V and 8 bases from J, the junction contained 12 bases not matched to a gene. The CDR3 covers 16 residues. The CDR3 is CASSVAPAGQGTGYTF. CDR3 coding DNA: TGTGCCAGCAGCGTAGCTCCAGCCGGACAGGGAACGGGCTACACCTTC.

In regard to this clonotype: An end of the junction does not agree with germline; a read error may underlie this. The chain carries TRBV20-1 and TRBJ2-7, with D possibly being TRBD1 or TRBD2 (5 bases each). CDR3 length: 16 amino acids. Germline CDR1 reads DFQATT; CDR2 reads SNEGSKA (reference sequence). The CDR3 region is CCARDWGRLISYEQYF. CDR3 nucleotides: TGCTGTGCTAGAGATTGGGGACGACTAATCTCCTACGAGCAGTACTTC.

CDR3: CASSWARESDTQYF. The CDR3 DNA reads TGCGCCAGCAGCTGGGCAAGGGAGAGTGATACGCAGTATTTT. The chain combines TRBV5-1 with TRBJ2-3; maybe TRBD2 (5 bases). Germline V gene sequence: CDR1 SGHRS, CDR2 YFSETQ. V shed 3 bases and J shed 6 bases, with 14 bases lying between them. The CDR3 runs to 14 residues. The full variable domain, its missing parts supplied by reference TRBV5-1 and TRBJ2-3, is KAGVTQTPRYLIKTRGQQVTLSCSPISGHRSVSWYQQTPGQGLQFLFEYFSETQRNKGNFPGRFSGRQFSNSRSEMNVSTLELGDSALYLCASSWARESDTQYFGPGTRLTVL.

At least ten counts were recorded for this clonotype. The chain joins TRBV6-5 to TRBJ2-1; no clear D gene. V was cut by 2 bases and J by 1 base, with 6 bases left in between. Germline V lookup: CDR1 MNHEY, CDR2 SVGAGI. This CDR3 contains 14 residues. In nucleotides, the CDR3 is TGTGCCAGCAGTTACAGGTTTTCCTACAATGAGCAGTTCTTC. This encodes CASSYRFSYNEQFF.

This chain connects TRBV7-6 to TRBJ2-3; the match to TRBD2 covers 9 bases. Trimming cost V 5 bases and J 2 bases; bases outside gene matches: 5. This CDR3 spans 15 amino acids. The germline CDR1 and CDR2 sequences are SGHVS and FNYEAQ. CDR3 region: CASSPRLAATDTQYF. The CDR3 DNA reads TGTGCCAGCAGCCCGCGACTAGCGGCCACAGATACGCAGTATTTT.

The chain recombines TRBV3-1 with TRBJ1-5; D possibly corresponds to TRBD1 (6 bases). The CDR3 is made up of 15 amino acids. V was clipped by 0 bases and J by 11 bases, with 17 bases between them. The germline V gene encodes CDR1 LGHDT and CDR2 YNNKEL (reference sequence). DNA of the CDR3: TGTGCCAGCAGCCAAGATCCAGTAGGGGGAGGATCCCAGCATTTT. Its translation is CASSQDPVGGGSQHF.

This clonotype was found a few times. The V gene is TRBV9, the J gene TRBJ2-7; possible D gene TRBD2, 6 bases. This CDR3 comprises 19 residues. Germline CDR1 is SGDLS and CDR2 is YYNGEE. The germline V and J ends were trimmed by 3 bases and 1 base, with 26 bases remaining between them. The CDR3, as DNA: TGTGCCAGCAGCGGGGGCCCCCGAGAGAGCGGGCGGGGATCCTACGAGCAGTACTTC. Protein sequence: CASSGGPRESGRGSYEQYF.

A few counts support this clonotype. The genes are TRBV12-3 or TRBV12-4 and TRBJ2-5; D gene unclear. V lost 2 bases to trimming and J lost 2 bases, with 9 bases between them. CDR3 length: 14 residues. For the CDR3, the DNA is TGTGCCAGCAGTTTACGAGTACTTCAAGAGACCCAGTACTTC. Translating it yields CASSLRVLQETQYF.

This chain connects TRBV20-1 to TRBJ2-5; D remains ambiguous. CDR1 DFQATT and CDR2 SNEGSKA come from the germline V gene (reference sequence). V was shortened by 2 bases and J by 5 bases, with 6 bases between the two germline ends. The CDR3 is made up of 11 amino acids. The CDR3 loop is CSARYGETQYF. The CDR3 DNA is TGCAGTGCTAGATACGGGGAGACCCAGTACTTC.

This chain joins TRBV18 and TRBJ2-3, with D possibly being TRBD1 (6 bases). The germline V gene has CDR1 KGHSH and CDR2 LQKENI. V was trimmed by 5 bases and J by 2 bases, leaving 14 bases between them. The CDR3 is 15 amino acids. CDR3 residues: CASSANGGHTDTQYF. The CDR3 DNA follows: TGTGCCAGCTCAGCGAATGGGGGCCACACAGATACGCAGTATTTT.

A remark on this clonotype: A read error may produce the germline difference seen at one junction end. V usage is TRBV7-1 and J usage is TRBJ2-1, with 7 bases fitting TRBD2. TRBV7-1 is recorded as an ORF, its role being uncertain. The CDR3 has 18 amino acids. CDR3 sequence: CAISSGLAAGDSYNEQFF. The CDR3 nucleotides read TGTGCCATCAGCTCAGGGCTAGCGGCGGGGGATTCCTACAATGAGCAGTTCTTC.

This chain links TRBV7-9 with TRBJ1-4; D is possibly TRBD1 (5 bases). Trimming shortened V by 2 bases and J by 11 bases, and 21 bases separated the two germline ends. Germline CDR1 is SEHNR and CDR2 is FQNEAQ (reference sequence). There are 16 residues in the CDR3. In DNA, the CDR3 is TGTGCCAGCAGCTTACCGAGGGGTGGGGATTCGGGCAAACTGTTTTTT. Its translation is CASSLPRGGDSGKLFF.

The rearrangement joins TRBV20-1 to TRBJ1-6; D gene ambiguous. The CDR3 has 11 residues. Trimming left V 0 bases short and J 13 bases short, with 7 bases between. From germline, CDR1 is DFQATT and CDR2 SNEGSKA (reference sequence). The CDR3 DNA follows: TGCAGTGCTAGAGAAGGGTTTCCCCTCCACTTT. Its translation is CSAREGFPLHF.

The J gene is TRBJ2-4, the V gene TRBV12-3 or TRBV12-4; TRBD2 is a possible D gene (6 bases). Trimming cost V 3 bases and J 6 bases, with 9 bases left between them. CDR3 size: 13 residues. CDR3 region: CASSLASANIQYF. The CDR3 DNA follows: TGTGCCAGCAGTTTGGCTAGCGCAAACATTCAGTACTTC.

The chain uses TRBV24-1 and TRBJ2-1; D gene ambiguous. The CDR3 length is 14 residues. Germline V gene sequence: CDR1 KGHDR, CDR2 SFDVKD. V lost 4 bases, J lost 12 bases, and 18 bases lay in between. The DNA of the CDR3 is TGTGCCACCAGTGAGCTCATCACCTCCGGGCCGCAGTTCTTC. Protein: CATSELITSGPQFF.